Each of the 2 T cell receptor beta chains below was sequenced from the same sample in a study of EBV T-cell therapy then PD-1 blockade in nasopharyngeal carcinoma (TCRdb year 2021). Which antigens these TCRs recognize remains unknown. This specimen's treatment or condition label, per the study, means: AdE1-LMPpoly-expanded autologous EBV-specific T-cell therapy followed by anti-PD-1 nivolumab. Receptor amplification or capture employed the immunoSEQ multiplex PCR assay. TCRdb's version of the immuneACCESS table is confined to in-frame rearrangements and falls short of the full clone set. An unresolved V gene accounts for under half of the shortfall where checked; the remainder is of unknown origin. This sample is represented by tens of thousands of clones; 82% of them were singletons. The top ten clones comprise 24% of the sample. The sample in question was CD8+ T cells from blood, obtained at day -245 from a patient whose treatment included autologous EBV-specific T cells and nivolumab. The receptors were sampled from a man in his forties with nasopharyngeal carcinoma.

The rearrangement joins TRBV3-1 (or the pseudogene TRBV3-2) to TRBJ2-7; no clear D gene. There are 13 residues in the CDR3. The V gene lost 1 base and the J gene lost 3 bases, with 7 bases spanning the gap. The germline gives CDR1 LGHDT, CDR2 YNNKEL (reference sequence). The CDR3 DNA reads as TGTGCCAGCAGCCAAGTCGGCCTCTACGAGCAGTACTTC. The encoded protein is CASSQVGLYEQYF.

The rearrangement links TRBV24-1 to TRBJ1-5; D gene ambiguous. From germline, CDR1 is KGHDR and CDR2 SFDVKD. V lost 7 bases and J 6 bases, leaving 12 bases between the germline ends. The CDR3 extends over 13 amino acids. CDR3 loop: CATSLSRGQPQHF. The CDR3 DNA follows: TGTGCCACCAGCCTTTCAAGAGGTCAGCCCCAGCATTTT.